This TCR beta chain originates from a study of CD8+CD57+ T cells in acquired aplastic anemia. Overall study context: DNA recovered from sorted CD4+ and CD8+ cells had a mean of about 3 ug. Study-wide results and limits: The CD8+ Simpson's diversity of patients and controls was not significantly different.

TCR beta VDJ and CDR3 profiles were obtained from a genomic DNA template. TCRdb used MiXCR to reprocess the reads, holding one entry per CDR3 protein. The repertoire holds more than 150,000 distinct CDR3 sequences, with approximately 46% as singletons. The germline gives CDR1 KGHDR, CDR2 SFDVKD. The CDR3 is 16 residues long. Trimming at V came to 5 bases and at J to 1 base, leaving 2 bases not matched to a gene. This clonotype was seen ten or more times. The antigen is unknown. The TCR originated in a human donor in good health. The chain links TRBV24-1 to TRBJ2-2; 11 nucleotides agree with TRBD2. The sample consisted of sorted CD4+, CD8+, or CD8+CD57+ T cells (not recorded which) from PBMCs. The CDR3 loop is CATSGGTSGNTGELFF. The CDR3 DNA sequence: TGTGCCACCAGTGGGGGGACTAGCGGGAACACCGGGGAGCTGTTTTTT.